These 25 T cell receptor beta chains share one sample of origin, sequenced in a study of T cells in Graves' hyperthyroidism and ophthalmopathy. RNA transcripts gave rise to amplified TCR beta CDR3 regions. The primer set for the first-round RT-PCR of the TCR CDR3 was HTBI. TCRdb passed the multiplex PCR reads through MiXCR, listing each CDR3 protein once. The sample has fewer than 900,000 distinct CDR3 sequences, approximately 18% seen once. Sequences were obtained from blood. The receptors derive from a woman aged 50 to 60 with Graves' hyperthyroidism that later progressed to Graves' ophthalmopathy.

J is TRBJ1-4 and V is TRBV11-2; D might be TRBD1 (5 bases). The germline V gene has CDR1 SGHAT and CDR2 FQNNGV. Trimming removed 0 bases from V and 8 bases from J, with 19 bases in between. The CDR3 runs 17 residues. The CDR3 DNA follows: TGTGCCAGCAGCTTAGATCTATGGCCGGGGCAGTCAGAAAAACTGTTTTTT. This gives the protein CASSLDLWPGQSEKLFF.

The chain combines TRBV3-1 with TRBJ2-6, with D possibly called TRBD1 or TRBD2 (5 bases each). The CDR3 has 14 residues. CDR1 LGHDT and CDR2 YNNKEL come from the germline V gene (reference sequence). Trimming shortened V by 4 bases and J by 12 bases, and 16 bases separated the two germline ends. CDR3: CASSPMGPLTVLTF. The CDR3, as DNA: TGTGCCAGCAGCCCCATGGGACCGCTAACCGTCCTGACTTTC.

In its sample, this clonotype was seen many times. The CDR3 is CASSLRSGGNYGYTF. The CDR3 DNA reads TGCGCCAGCAGCTTGAGGAGCGGGGGAAACTATGGCTACACCTTC. This chain links TRBV5-1 with TRBJ1-2, with a weak D call TRBD1 (5 bases). Trimming pared 1 base from V and 2 bases from J, leaving 12 bases between. The V gene's germline CDR1 is SGHRS and CDR2 YFSETQ. CDR3 length equals 15 residues.

The CDR3 loop reads CASAADRTNEKLFF. In DNA form, the CDR3 reads TGCGCCAGCGCCGCGGACAGAACTAATGAAAAACTGTTTTTT. V usage is TRBV5-1 and J usage is TRBJ1-4; possible D gene TRBD1, 6 bases. The CDR3 runs 14 residues. Germline assignment: CDR1 SGHRS and CDR2 YFSETQ. V was pared by 7 bases and J by 1 base, with 11 bases between.

This clonotype occurred many times. CDR3 loop: CASKPGGNQPQHF. The CDR3 bases are TGTGCCAGCAAACCGGGGGGAAATCAGCCCCAGCATTTT. The rearrangement links TRBV6-1 to TRBJ1-5, with a tentative D call TRBD1 (5 bases). V lost 7 bases, J lost 4 bases, and 11 bases lay in between. The CDR3 covers 13 residues. CDR1 MNHNS and CDR2 SASEGT come from the germline V gene.

Only a few counts were recorded for this clonotype. At one end the junction does not follow the germline gene, possibly because of a read error. The chain combines TRBV2 with TRBJ1-2; maybe TRBD1 (6 bases). CDR1 SNHLY and CDR2 FYNNEI come from the germline V gene. The CDR3 runs 15 residues. For the CDR3, the DNA is TGTGCCAGCAATGAATATGGGGGCGCGGACTATGGCTACACCTTC. Translating it yields CASNEYGGADYGYTF. The variable domain in full, with the rest retrieved from reference TRBV2 and TRBJ1-2, is EPEVTQTPSHQVTQMGQEVILRCVPISNHLYFYWYRQILGQKVEFLVSFYNNEISEKSEIFDDQFSVERPDGSNFTLKIRSTKLEDSAMYFCASNEYGGADYGYTFGSGTRLTVV.

This clonotype was observed a handful of times. V is TRBV19 and J is TRBJ2-2, with TRBD2 as a possible D gene (5 bases). This CDR3 has 14 residues. Germline V gives CDR1 LNHDA, CDR2 SQIVND (reference sequence). The V gene lost 7 bases and the J gene lost 0 bases, with 9 bases spanning the gap. The CDR3 here is CASTGRTNTGELFF. In DNA, the CDR3 is TGTGCCAGTACGGGAAGGACGAACACCGGGGAGCTGTTTTTT.

The sample holds many counts of this clonotype. This chain connects TRBV11-2 to TRBJ2-3, with a tentative D call TRBD2 (7 bases). Germline V CDR1 and CDR2: SGHAT, FQNNGV. V was clipped by 4 bases and J by 0 bases, with 14 bases between them. CDR3 size: 16 residues. CDR3 amino acids: CASSSGGGPSTDTQYF. In nucleotides, the CDR3 is TGTGCCAGCAGCTCCGGCGGGGGCCCTAGCACAGATACGCAGTATTTT.

This clonotype occurred a few times. The rearrangement uses TRBV27 and TRBJ2-7; D might be TRBD1 (5 bases). Germline V gene sequence: CDR1 MNHEY, CDR2 SMNVEV (reference sequence). V was trimmed by 10 bases and J by 5 bases, leaving 24 bases between them. The CDR3 runs 15 residues. CDR3 bases: TGTGCCAAAACACATAAATCGCAGGGTTTGGACGAGCAGTACTTC. It yields the protein CAKTHKSQGLDEQYF.

The chain has TRBV19 and TRBJ1-4; D is possibly TRBD1 (5 bases). This CDR3 is built from 17 residues. V dropped 3 bases and J dropped 0 bases, with 14 bases sitting between them. Germline assignment: CDR1 LNHDA and CDR2 SQIVND (reference sequence). This CDR3 is CASSIFGATATNEKLFF. CDR3 DNA sequence: TGTGCCAGTAGTATCTTCGGGGCGACAGCAACTAATGAAAAACTGTTTTTT.

The V gene is TRBV5-1, the J gene TRBJ2-1; TRBD1 matches at 10 bases. V lost 5 bases and J lost 5; bases outside the gene matches: 1. This CDR3 has 13 residues. Germline V gene sequence: CDR1 SGHRS, CDR2 YFSETQ. Here the CDR3 DNA reads TGCGCCAGCAGAGGACAGGGGGACAATGAGCAGTTCTTC. Translating gives CASRGQGDNEQFF.

The gene calls are TRBV3-1 and TRBJ2-7; no reliable D call. The CDR3 sequence is 15 residues long. CDR1 is LGHDT, CDR2 YNNKEL, per germline (reference sequence). Deletions cut 2 bases from V and 7 bases from J, with 18 bases between. CDR3 in DNA: TGTGCCAGCAGCCAATCCGTGCGCCCCGTCACGGAGCAGTACTTC. Translating gives CASSQSVRPVTEQYF.

The sample holds many counts of this clonotype. The J gene is TRBJ2-1, the V gene TRBV27, with 7 bases that match TRBD1. The CDR3 covers 15 residues. V trimming: 5 bases; J trimming: 4 bases; junction bases outside the gene matches: 8. CDR1 is MNHEY and CDR2 is SMNVEV in the germline V gene (reference sequence). The chain's CDR3 is CASSTTGTEYNEQFF. Here the CDR3 DNA reads TGTGCCAGCAGTACCACCGGGACAGAGTACAATGAGCAGTTCTTC.

This clonotype was picked up many times. CDR3 in DNA: TGTGCCAGCAGGGACAGGGGGCGGAACACTGAAGCTTTCTTT. It codes for CASRDRGRNTEAFF. The chain combines TRBV12-3 or TRBV12-4 with TRBJ1-1; 11 bases match TRBD1. With V trimmed by 6 bases and J by 1 base, 1 base remained unmatched. The CDR3 sequence is 14 residues long.

V usage is TRBV25-1 and J usage is TRBJ2-2; D is tentatively TRBD1 or TRBD2 (5 bases each). The CDR3 length is 14 residues. Trimming took 4 bases from V and 4 from J, leaving 10 bases between them. CDR1 and CDR2 from the germline V gene are MGHDK and SYGVNS. The CDR3 bases are TGTGCCAGCAGTGCCCCGGGACCCACCGGGGAGCTGTTTTTT. Encoded protein: CASSAPGPTGELFF. Full variable domain (remainder filled in from reference TRBV25-1 and TRBJ2-2): EADIYQTPRYLVIGTGKKITLECSQTMGHDKMYWYQQDPGMELHLIHYSYGVNSTEKGDLSSESTVSRIRTEHFPLTLESARPSHTSQYLCASSAPGPTGELFFGEGSRLTVL.

V is TRBV29-1 and J is TRBJ2-7; 8 bases line up with TRBD1. The V segment lost 6 bases and the J segment 6 bases; nucleotides outside the gene matches: 10. Per germline, CDR1 SQVTM and CDR2 ANQGSEA. CDR3 size: 13 residues. The chain's CDR3 is CSVERTGGGEQYF. The CDR3 bases are TGCAGCGTGGAGCGAACAGGGGGTGGCGAGCAGTACTTC.

The V gene is TRBV20-1, the J gene TRBJ2-1; 7 nucleotides line up with TRBD2. The length of the CDR3 is 16 residues. Germline V CDR1 and CDR2: DFQATT, SNEGSKA (reference sequence). With V trimmed by 3 bases and J by 0 bases, 8 bases remained unmatched. CDR3 sequence (DNA): TGCAGTGCTAGGTTGGTGGGGGGGAGCTCCTACAATGAGCAGTTCTTC. It codes for CSARLVGGSSYNEQFF.

This clonotype turned up a few times. The chain joins TRBV6-5 to TRBJ1-5, with unresolved D. CDR1 MNHEY and CDR2 SVGAGI come from the germline V gene. The CDR3 is 14 residues long. V gave up 2 bases and J gave up 4 bases, with 9 bases separating them. CDR3 sequence: CASSYRSENQPQHF. The CDR3, as DNA: TGTGCCAGCAGTTACAGGTCAGAGAATCAGCCCCAGCATTTT.

This clonotype came up many times. The rearrangement joins TRBV6-5 to TRBJ1-1, with D tentatively TRBD1 (5 bases). With 2 bases removed from V and 5 bases from J, the gap between germline ends came to 15 bases. Germline V lookup: CDR1 MNHEY, CDR2 SVGAGI. The CDR3 contains 15 residues. The DNA of the CDR3 is TGTGCCAGCAGTTACGGCTCGCAGGGATGGACTGAAGCTTTCTTT. Translating it yields CASSYGSQGWTEAFF.

A word on this clonotype: With a much larger clone just one base away, this may be a read error. CDR3 protein: CASSLQDISTEAFF. CDR3 in DNA: TGTGCCAGCAGCCTACAGGACATTAGCACTGAAGCTTTCTTT. The gene calls are TRBV3-1 and TRBJ1-1; TRBD1 might be the D (5 bases). Trimming removed 4 bases from V and 4 bases from J, with 13 bases in between. Germline values: CDR1 LGHDT, CDR2 YNNKEL (reference sequence). This CDR3 is built from 14 residues.

Regarding this clonotype: Germline and junction disagree at one end, which may indicate a read error. The V gene is TRBV29-1, the J gene TRBJ2-7; 8 bases agree with TRBD1. CDR3 length: 15 amino acids. From germline, CDR1 is SQVTM and CDR2 ANQGSEA. The CDR3 bases are TGCAGCGCCCAGGAAGGGACAGGAAGCTCCCACGAGCAGTACTTC. Protein: CSAQEGTGSSHEQYF.

The sample holds a few counts of this clonotype. Possible read error: a much larger clone is one base away. The V call is TRBV3-1, the J call TRBJ2-5, with 7 bases aligning to TRBD2. The germline CDR1 and CDR2 sequences are LGHDT and YNNKEL (reference sequence). The CDR3 is 13 residues long. The CDR3 is CASSQGRRETRYF. The DNA of the CDR3 is TGTGCCAGCAGCCAAGGGAGGCGGGAGACCCGGTACTTC.

This clonotype appeared many times. The chain uses TRBV4-2 and TRBJ2-5; a weak D match, TRBD2 (6 bases). The CDR3 runs to 15 residues. With 5 bases removed from V and 1 base from J, the gap between germline ends came to 14 bases. In germline, CDR1 is LGHNA, CDR2 YNFKEQ. The CDR3 DNA is TGTGCCAGCAGCAAGCGGGTAGGGGTCCAAGAGACCCAGTACTTC. Encoded protein: CASSKRVGVQETQYF.

This clonotype was seen a handful of times. The rearrangement uses TRBV20-1 and TRBJ2-1; D remains unclear. In germline, CDR1 is DFQATT, CDR2 SNEGSKA (reference sequence). V was pared by 0 bases and J by 10 bases, with 19 bases between. This CDR3 contains 15 residues. CDR3 residues: CSARDPAGPLQEQFF. The DNA of the CDR3 is TGCAGTGCTAGAGATCCGGCAGGTCCCCTCCAAGAGCAGTTCTTC.

This clonotype has a handful of counts. The J gene is TRBJ2-1, the V gene TRBV20-1; D is ambiguous. The CDR3 consists of 15 residues. Germline CDR1 DFQATT, CDR2 SNEGSKA (reference sequence). V lost 5 bases and J lost 2, with 16 bases in between. CDR3 in amino acids: CSAPFMVRTYNEQFF. In nucleotides, the CDR3 is TGCAGTGCTCCATTCATGGTTAGAACCTACAATGAGCAGTTCTTC.